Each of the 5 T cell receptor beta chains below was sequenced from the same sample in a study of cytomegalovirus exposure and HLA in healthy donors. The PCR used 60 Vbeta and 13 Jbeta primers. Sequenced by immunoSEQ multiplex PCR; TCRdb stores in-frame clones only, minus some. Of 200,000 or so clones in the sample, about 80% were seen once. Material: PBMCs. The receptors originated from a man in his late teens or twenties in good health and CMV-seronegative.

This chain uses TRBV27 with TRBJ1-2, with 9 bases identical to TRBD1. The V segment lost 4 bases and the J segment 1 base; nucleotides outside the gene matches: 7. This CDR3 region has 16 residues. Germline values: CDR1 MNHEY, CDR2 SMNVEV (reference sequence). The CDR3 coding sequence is TGTGCCAGCAGTTCGGCCAGGACAGGGGTTAACTATGGCTACACCTTC. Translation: CASSSARTGVNYGYTF.

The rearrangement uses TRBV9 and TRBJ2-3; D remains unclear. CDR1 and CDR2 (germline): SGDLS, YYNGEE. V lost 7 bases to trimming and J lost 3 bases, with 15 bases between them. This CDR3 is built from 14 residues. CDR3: CASGVKRWTDTQYF. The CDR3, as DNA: TGTGCCAGCGGAGTGAAGAGGTGGACAGATACGCAGTATTTT.

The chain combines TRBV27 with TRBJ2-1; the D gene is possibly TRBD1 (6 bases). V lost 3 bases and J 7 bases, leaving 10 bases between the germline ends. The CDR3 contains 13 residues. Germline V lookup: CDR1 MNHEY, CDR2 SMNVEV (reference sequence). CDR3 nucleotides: TGTGCCAGCAGTTTCCAGGGGAGTAATGAGCAGTTCTTC. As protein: CASSFQGSNEQFF.

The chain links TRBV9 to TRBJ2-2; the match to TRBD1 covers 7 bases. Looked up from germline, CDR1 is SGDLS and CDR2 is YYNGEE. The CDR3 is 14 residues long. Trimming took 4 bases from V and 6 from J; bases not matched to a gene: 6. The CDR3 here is CASSPTTGPGELFF. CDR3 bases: TGTGCCAGCAGCCCGACGACAGGGCCCGGGGAGCTGTTTTTT. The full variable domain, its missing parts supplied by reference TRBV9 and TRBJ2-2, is DSGVTQTPKHLITATGQRVTLRCSPRSGDLSVYWYQQSLDQGLQFLIQYYNGEERAKGNILERFSAQQFPDLHSELNLSSLELGDSALYFCASSPTTGPGELFFGEGSRLTVL.

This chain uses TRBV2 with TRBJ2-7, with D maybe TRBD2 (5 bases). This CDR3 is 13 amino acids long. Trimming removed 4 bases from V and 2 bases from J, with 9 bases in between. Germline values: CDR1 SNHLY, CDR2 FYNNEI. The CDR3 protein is CASSGFSAYEQYF. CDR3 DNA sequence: TGTGCCAGCAGTGGTTTTAGCGCCTACGAGCAGTACTTC.